The rows below give T cell receptor beta chains drawn from one sample of a study of blood T cell repertoires in COVID-19. TCRdb's copy holds only in-frame clones and misses some; the assay was immunoSEQ multiplex PCR. The sample has some 300,000 clones; roughly 88% are singletons. Material: peripheral blood. The source of these receptors is a woman younger than 45 who had recovered from COVID-19. CDR3s include the opening cysteine and the closing phenylalanine or tryptophan. Fields, in order: V gene, J gene, D gene, clone size, CDR3 DNA, CDR3 protein. A D gene is named only where the DNA matches it firmly. A row's size may be missing; if present it is once, few, many or a size class.

v_call: TRBV7-9; j_call: TRBJ1-2; d_call: NA; clone_size: many; cdr3_nt: TGTGCCAGCAGCTTAATCCGGTTCGGCTATGGCTACACCTTC; cdr3_aa: CASSLIRFGYGYTF
v_call: TRBV4-3; j_call: TRBJ1-1; d_call: TRBD1; clone_size: once; cdr3_nt: TGCGCCAGCAGCCAAGAAAGGGACAGGGTGACTGAAGCTTTCTTT; cdr3_aa: CASSQERDRVTEAFF
v_call: TRBV11-2; j_call: TRBJ1-2; d_call: NA; clone_size: NA; cdr3_nt: TGTGCCAGCAAGGGAGGCACTAACTATGGCTACACCTTC; cdr3_aa: CASKGGTNYGYTF
v_call: TRBV2; j_call: TRBJ2-2; d_call: TRBD1; clone_size: NA; cdr3_nt: TGTGCCAGCAGTGAGTGGACAGGGGGAACCGGGGAGCTGTTTTTT; cdr3_aa: CASSEWTGGTGELFF
v_call: TRBV7-6; j_call: TRBJ2-1; d_call: TRBD2; clone_size: NA; cdr3_nt: TGTGCCAGCAGCCCTGGGACTAGTTCCAGCAATGAGCAGTTCTTC; cdr3_aa: CASSPGTSSSNEQFF
v_call: TRBV3-1/TRBV3-2; j_call: TRBJ2-5; d_call: NA; clone_size: NA; cdr3_nt: TGTGCCAGCAGCCAAGATAGAGCAGGGCCACAAGAGACCCAGTACTTC; cdr3_aa: CASSQDRAGPQETQYF
v_call: TRBV2; j_call: TRBJ2-7; d_call: TRBD2; clone_size: NA; cdr3_nt: TGTGCCAGCAGTGAATTTGGGGGGGAAGTAAGCGACGAGCAGTACTTC; cdr3_aa: CASSEFGGEVSDEQYF
v_call: TRBV19; j_call: TRBJ1-1; d_call: TRBD1; clone_size: NA; cdr3_nt: TGTGCCAGTAGTATAGATGGGACAGGTGGGACTGAAGCTTTCTTT; cdr3_aa: CASSIDGTGGTEAFF
v_call: TRBV2; j_call: TRBJ1-5; d_call: NA; clone_size: NA; cdr3_nt: TGTGCCAGCATAATCGAGGAGAATAGCAATCAGCCCCAGCATTTT; cdr3_aa: CASIIEENSNQPQHF
v_call: TRBV20-1; j_call: TRBJ2-7; d_call: NA; clone_size: once; cdr3_nt: TGCAGTGCTAGCAGGGTTAACGAGCAGTACTTC; cdr3_aa: CSASRVNEQYF
v_call: TRBV14; j_call: TRBJ1-1; d_call: NA; clone_size: NA; cdr3_nt: TGTGCCAGCAGCCAAGAAATTTTTGGCAGGAACACTGAAGCTTTCTTT; cdr3_aa: CASSQEIFGRNTEAFF
v_call: TRBV7-9; j_call: TRBJ1-2; d_call: TRBD1; clone_size: NA; cdr3_nt: TGTGCCAGCAGCTCCGGGACAGAGTATGGCTACACCTTC; cdr3_aa: CASSSGTEYGYTF
v_call: TRBV28; j_call: TRBJ1-1; d_call: NA; clone_size: NA; cdr3_nt: TGTGCCAGACTCAGGGGCATCAACACTGAAGCTTTCTTT; cdr3_aa: CARLRGINTEAFF
v_call: TRBV4-1; j_call: TRBJ1-5; d_call: NA; clone_size: once; cdr3_nt: TGCGCCAGCAGCCAAGATGAAATCGGACAGTCCAATCAGCCCCAGCATTTT; cdr3_aa: CASSQDEIGQSNQPQHF
v_call: TRBV19; j_call: TRBJ1-1; d_call: NA; clone_size: NA; cdr3_nt: TGTGCCAGTAGTATACAAGGTGGCAGCCCGGTGACAGGCACTGAAGCTTTCTTT; cdr3_aa: CASSIQGGSPVTGTEAFF
v_call: TRBV5-1; j_call: TRBJ2-7; d_call: TRBD1; clone_size: NA; cdr3_nt: TGCGCCAGCAGGTATCGGGACAGGGAGGTCTACGAGCAGTACTTC; cdr3_aa: CASRYRDREVYEQYF
v_call: TRBV7-2; j_call: TRBJ2-7; d_call: TRBD2; clone_size: NA; cdr3_nt: TGTGCCAGCAGCTTCTTAGCGGGGGGTGGTGGGGAGCAGTACTTC; cdr3_aa: CASSFLAGGGGEQYF
v_call: TRBV7-6; j_call: TRBJ2-2; d_call: TRBD1; clone_size: few; cdr3_nt: TGTGCCAGCAGCCCGTACTGGGGACAGGGGGTTGCCGGGGAGCTGTTTTTT; cdr3_aa: CASSPYWGQGVAGELFF
v_call: TRBV27; j_call: TRBJ2-7; d_call: NA; clone_size: NA; cdr3_nt: TGTGCCAGCAGTTTTCTGCAGGGTCGCGAGCAGTACTTC; cdr3_aa: CASSFLQGREQYF
v_call: TRBV7-2; j_call: TRBJ1-5; d_call: NA; clone_size: NA; cdr3_nt: TGTGCCAGCAGCTGGGATAGGGAGGCGTTTCAGCCCCAGCATTTT; cdr3_aa: CASSWDREAFQPQHF
v_call: TRBV28; j_call: TRBJ1-2; d_call: NA; clone_size: NA; cdr3_nt: TGTGCCAGCAGAACTACCGCCTATGGCTACACCTTC; cdr3_aa: CASRTTAYGYTF
v_call: TRBV18; j_call: TRBJ1-2; d_call: TRBD1; clone_size: NA; cdr3_nt: TGTGCCAGCTCAGAGGGACAGATCTATGGCTACACCTTC; cdr3_aa: CASSEGQIYGYTF
v_call: TRBV2; j_call: TRBJ2-3; d_call: NA; clone_size: NA; cdr3_nt: TGTGCCAGCACCGAGCTAGGTTCTGGAGATACGCAGTATTTT; cdr3_aa: CASTELGSGDTQYF
v_call: TRBV5-1; j_call: TRBJ2-5; d_call: TRBD1; clone_size: NA; cdr3_nt: TGCGCCAGCAGCTTGAGGGGACAGGGGGATGGGACCCAGTACTTC; cdr3_aa: CASSLRGQGDGTQYF
v_call: TRBV9; j_call: TRBJ2-3; d_call: TRBD2; clone_size: NA; cdr3_nt: TGTGCCAGCAGCCCTCGAGCGGGGGGCACAGATACGCAGTATTTT; cdr3_aa: CASSPRAGGTDTQYF
v_call: TRBV9; j_call: TRBJ1-1; d_call: NA; clone_size: NA; cdr3_nt: TGTGCCAGCAGCGTAGGTCTAACAGGCCCGAACACTGAAGCTTTCTTT; cdr3_aa: CASSVGLTGPNTEAFF
v_call: TRBV7-6; j_call: TRBJ1-2; d_call: TRBD1; clone_size: NA; cdr3_nt: TGTGCCAGCAGCTTAGGGCTTCGGACAGGGGGTGGCTACACCTTC; cdr3_aa: CASSLGLRTGGGYTF
v_call: TRBV9; j_call: TRBJ2-7; d_call: NA; clone_size: once; cdr3_nt: TGTGCCAGCAGCGTCGGGATAGGACGCGACTCCTACGAGCAGTACTTC; cdr3_aa: CASSVGIGRDSYEQYF
v_call: TRBV4-1; j_call: TRBJ2-1; d_call: TRBD2; clone_size: NA; cdr3_nt: TGCGCCAGCAGCCGTAGCGGGGAGTACAATGAGCAGTTCTTC; cdr3_aa: CASSRSGEYNEQFF
v_call: TRBV5-1; j_call: TRBJ2-2; d_call: NA; clone_size: NA; cdr3_nt: TGCGCCAGCGGGTCTATGACAGCGAACACCGGGGAGCTGTTTTTT; cdr3_aa: CASGSMTANTGELFF
v_call: TRBV4-3; j_call: TRBJ2-3; d_call: NA; clone_size: NA; cdr3_nt: TGCGCCAGCAGCCAGGAAACTAGTAGAGCCACAGATACGCAGTATTTT; cdr3_aa: CASSQETSRATDTQYF
v_call: TRBV15; j_call: TRBJ2-5; d_call: NA; clone_size: NA; cdr3_nt: TGTGCCACCAGCTCCAGAGGGGGAGAGACCCAGTACTTC; cdr3_aa: CATSSRGGETQYF
v_call: TRBV27; j_call: TRBJ2-1; d_call: NA; clone_size: once; cdr3_nt: TGTGCCAGCAGTTTAGCCGGGTCCGGATATGAGCAGTTCTTC; cdr3_aa: CASSLAGSGYEQFF
v_call: TRBV6-5; j_call: TRBJ1-5; d_call: NA; clone_size: NA; cdr3_nt: TGTGCCAGCAGGGCATATAGCAATCAGCCCCAGCATTTT; cdr3_aa: CASRAYSNQPQHF
v_call: TRBV2; j_call: TRBJ2-7; d_call: NA; clone_size: NA; cdr3_nt: TGTGCCAGCAACGGGATATCCTACGAGCAGTACTTC; cdr3_aa: CASNGISYEQYF
v_call: TRBV7-3; j_call: TRBJ2-5; d_call: NA; clone_size: NA; cdr3_nt: TGTGCCAGCAGCCTAAACAGGGAGGAGACCCAGTACTTC; cdr3_aa: CASSLNREETQYF
v_call: TRBV4-1; j_call: TRBJ2-5; d_call: NA; clone_size: NA; cdr3_nt: TGCGCCAGCAGCCAAAGGGGGGGGTACGAGACCCAGTACTTC; cdr3_aa: CASSQRGGYETQYF
v_call: TRBV6-5; j_call: TRBJ2-2; d_call: TRBD1; clone_size: NA; cdr3_nt: TGTGCCAGCAGGGTCGACAGGGGTAGGACCGGGGAGCTGTTTTTT; cdr3_aa: CASRVDRGRTGELFF
v_call: TRBV19; j_call: TRBJ2-5; d_call: TRBD2; clone_size: few; cdr3_nt: TGTGCCAGTAGTATCGCCGGGGTAGCGGGGAAAGAGACCCAGTACTTC; cdr3_aa: CASSIAGVAGKETQYF
v_call: TRBV6-5; j_call: TRBJ1-2; d_call: NA; clone_size: once; cdr3_nt: TGTGCCAGCAGTTACTCGTTCAGTTATGGCTACACCTTC; cdr3_aa: CASSYSFSYGYTF
v_call: TRBV7-8; j_call: TRBJ2-1; d_call: TRBD1; clone_size: NA; cdr3_nt: TGTGCCAGCACCACGGACAGGGCCCTCCCGGAGCAGTTCTTC; cdr3_aa: CASTTDRALPEQFF
v_call: TRBV21-1; j_call: TRBJ2-5; d_call: NA; clone_size: NA; cdr3_nt: TGTGCCAGCAGCAGGCTCGGACTCTCGACCGGGGAGACCCAGTACTTC; cdr3_aa: CASSRLGLSTGETQYF
v_call: TRBV19; j_call: TRBJ2-1; d_call: NA; clone_size: NA; cdr3_nt: TGTGCCAGTAGTTCTGACAGGGAGGATGAGCAGTTCTTC; cdr3_aa: CASSSDREDEQFF
v_call: TRBV3-1/TRBV3-2; j_call: TRBJ2-5; d_call: NA; clone_size: NA; cdr3_nt: TGTGCCAGCAGCTATATGGGTGGGAGGACCCAAGAGACCCAGTACTTC; cdr3_aa: CASSYMGGRTQETQYF
v_call: TRBV5-4; j_call: TRBJ1-2; d_call: NA; clone_size: NA; cdr3_nt: TGTGCCAGCAGCTTCCCCGGGGGAGGCTACACCTTC; cdr3_aa: CASSFPGGGYTF
v_call: TRBV15; j_call: TRBJ1-5; d_call: NA; clone_size: once; cdr3_nt: TGTGCCACCAGCAGAGATTTAAGGGGAGGGCCCCAGCATTTT; cdr3_aa: CATSRDLRGGPQHF
v_call: TRBV5-8; j_call: TRBJ2-3; d_call: NA; clone_size: NA; cdr3_nt: TGTGCCAGCATTCGGGAGTCATTTAGCACAGATACGCAGTATTTT; cdr3_aa: CASIRESFSTDTQYF